This entry lists 31 T cell receptor beta chains sequenced from one sample in a study of T cells after yellow fever vaccination. MiXCR was run by TCRdb on the 5' RACE reads, yielding one entry per CDR3 protein. The repertoire holds around 550,000 distinct CDR3 sequences, with 15% to 20% as singletons. The specimen was PBMCs, collected 15 days after the yellow fever booster vaccination. These TCRs come from a man younger than 40 who received the YFV17D yellow fever vaccine.

This clonotype came up many times. V is TRBV20-1 and J is TRBJ2-1, with a tentative D call TRBD2 (6 bases). Looked up from germline, CDR1 is DFQATT and CDR2 is SNEGSKA (reference sequence). Trimming left V 0 bases short and J 3 bases short, with 9 bases between. This CDR3 comprises 14 residues. CDR3 sequence reads: CSARDRRGYNEQFF. CDR3 nucleotide sequence: TGCAGTGCTAGAGATCGGAGGGGCTACAATGAGCAGTTCTTC.

The chain carries TRBV7-9 and TRBJ2-5, with D perhaps matching TRBD1 (5 bases). CDR1 is SEHNR, CDR2 FQNEAQ, per germline (reference sequence). V was shortened by 5 bases and J by 4 bases, with 17 bases between the two germline ends. The CDR3 is made up of 15 amino acids. CDR3 sequence reads: CASSPGLGVRETQYF. In nucleotides, the CDR3 is TGTGCCAGCAGCCCAGGGTTAGGAGTACGAGAGACCCAGTACTTC.

CDR3 in DNA: TGTGCCAGCAGCGGGGAACTAGCGGGAGGGGCAGATACGCAGTATTTT. Translated, it gives CASSGELAGGADTQYF. The gene calls are TRBV9 and TRBJ2-3; 13 bases line up with TRBD2. The CDR3 runs to 16 residues. After removal of 3 bases from V and 4 bases from J, the junction contained 5 bases not matched to a gene. In germline, CDR1 is SGDLS, CDR2 YYNGEE.

This clonotype was seen more than once but under ten times. The chain links TRBV20-1 to TRBJ2-4, with D possibly TRBD1 on 6 matching bases. Trimming took 3 bases from V and 4 from J, leaving 10 bases between them. Germline loops: CDR1 DFQATT, CDR2 SNEGSKA (reference sequence). CDR3 length: 13 residues. The CDR3 spells CSASWDNKNIQYF. In nucleotides, the CDR3 is TGCAGTGCTAGCTGGGACAATAAAAACATTCAGTACTTC.

This clonotype was picked up a small number of times. The gene calls are TRBV29-1 and TRBJ1-3, with a weak D call TRBD1 (5 bases). The V gene's germline CDR1 is SQVTM and CDR2 ANQGSEA. The V end was cut by 4 bases, the J end by 2 bases, with 9 bases between. The CDR3 is 13 amino acids. CDR3 nucleotide sequence: TGCAGCGTTGGGGGCACTACTGGAAACACCATATATTTT. It yields the protein CSVGGTTGNTIYF.

The chain carries TRBV5-1 and TRBJ2-1, with D uncertain. The CDR3 has 16 amino acids. CDR1 and CDR2 from the germline V gene are SGHRS and YFSETQ. With 0 bases removed from V and 0 bases from J, the gap between germline ends came to 10 bases. CDR3 DNA sequence: TGCGCCAGCAGCTTGGAAGTACTAAGCTCCTACAATGAGCAGTTCTTC. Protein product: CASSLEVLSSYNEQFF.

The J gene is TRBJ1-1, the V gene TRBV5-1, with D perhaps matching TRBD1 (5 bases). The ends were cut back, 4 bases at V and 1 base at J, with 14 bases in the middle. This CDR3 contains 15 residues. CDR1 is SGHRS, CDR2 YFSETQ, per germline. The CDR3 DNA is TGCGCCAGCAGCATCCTCCCGACAGAGAACACTGAAGCTTTCTTT. Protein: CASSILPTENTEAFF.

There are a few counts of this clonotype. J is TRBJ2-1 and V is TRBV7-2, with D perhaps being TRBD1 or TRBD2 (5 bases each). Trimming removed 1 base at V and 0 bases at J, with 13 bases between. CDR1 is SGHTA and CDR2 is FQGNSA in the germline V gene. The CDR3 has 17 amino acids. In DNA form, the CDR3 reads TGTGCCAGCAGCTTAGTTTCGGGACCCAACTCCTACAATGAGCAGTTCTTC. Its protein product is CASSLVSGPNSYNEQFF.

The chain uses TRBV6-6 and TRBJ2-4; D may be TRBD2 (6 bases). V was pared by 6 bases and J by 3 bases, with 6 bases between. Germline V lookup: CDR1 MNHNY, CDR2 SVGAGI (reference sequence). The CDR3 totals 12 residues. This chain's CDR3 is CASRGGKNIQYF. CDR3 sequence (DNA): TGTGCCAGCAGGGGGGGCAAAAACATTCAGTACTTC.

The gene calls are TRBV7-9 and TRBJ1-1; D is perhaps TRBD1 (6 bases). The CDR3 sequence is 10 residues long. Germline assignment: CDR1 SEHNR and CDR2 FQNEAQ (reference sequence). Trimming pared 6 bases from V and 10 bases from J, leaving 9 bases between. In nucleotides, the CDR3 is TGTGCCAGCAGAGGACAGTCAGCTTTCTTT. As protein: CASRGQSAFF. Full variable domain (remainder filled in from reference TRBV7-9 and TRBJ1-1): DTGVSQNPRHKITKRGQNVTFRCDPISEHNRLYWYRQTLGQGPEFLTYFQNEAQLEKSRLLSDRFSAERPKGSFSTLEIQRTEQGDSAMYLCASRGQSAFFGQGTRLTVV.

This clonotype was detected a few times. This chain connects TRBV12-3 or TRBV12-4 to TRBJ2-7; D uncertain. V gave up 1 base and J gave up 1 base, with 8 bases separating them. This CDR3 comprises 14 residues. CDR3 nucleotides: TGTGCCAGCAGTTTAGAGGGCCATTCCTACGAGCAGTACTTC. This gives the protein CASSLEGHSYEQYF.

About this clonotype itself: One junction end does not reproduce the germline sequence, and a read error may be involved. The DNA for the CDR3 is TGTGCTAGCAGCTTACGCGCCTGGGGGTCCCAAGAGACCCAGTACTTC. Amino acid sequence: CASSLRAWGSQETQYF. This chain uses TRBV7-7 with TRBJ2-5; D is tentatively TRBD1 or TRBD2 (5 bases each). Germline CDR1 is SSHAT and CDR2 is FNYEAQ (reference sequence). CDR3 length: 16 residues.

The genes are TRBV5-1 and TRBJ2-3; TRBD2 agrees at 10 bases. Per germline, CDR1 SGHRS and CDR2 YFSETQ. V shed 4 bases, J shed 0 bases, and the junction held 14 bases outside the gene matches. CDR3 size: 19 residues. The CDR3 here is CASSVDSGRADLSTDTQYF. As DNA, the CDR3 is TGCGCCAGCAGCGTCGACAGCGGGAGGGCCGATTTGAGCACAGATACGCAGTATTTT.

In nucleotides, the CDR3 is TGTGCCAGCAGCTTAATAGGCGGGAGAGTAGATACGCAGTATTTT. Protein: CASSLIGGRVDTQYF. The gene calls are TRBV7-3 and TRBJ2-3, with TRBD2 matching 7 bases. Germline loops: CDR1 SGHTA, CDR2 FQGTGA. Losses at the gene ends were 1 base for V and 5 bases for J; bases not matched to a gene: 6. CDR3 size: 15 residues. The variable domain in full, with the rest retrieved from reference TRBV7-3 and TRBJ2-3, is GAGVSQTPSNKVTEKGKYVELRCDPISGHTALYWYRQSLGQGPEFLIYFQGTGAADDSGLPNDRFFAVRPEGSVSTLKIQRTERGDSAVYLCASSLIGGRVDTQYFGPGTRLTVL.

The chain recombines TRBV5-1 with TRBJ2-2, with a tentative D call TRBD2 (5 bases). The CDR3 is made up of 13 amino acids. V was trimmed by 5 bases and J by 5 bases, leaving 10 bases between them. Germline loops: CDR1 SGHRS, CDR2 YFSETQ. The CDR3 sequence is CASREDSTGELFF. The CDR3 coding sequence is TGCGCCAGCAGGGAGGATTCGACCGGGGAGCTGTTTTTT.

This clonotype was picked up a small number of times. V is TRBV7-3 and J is TRBJ2-3; no clear D gene. Trimming left V 1 base short and J 4 bases short, with 9 bases between. Germline CDR1 reads SGHTA; CDR2 reads FQGTGA. The CDR3 extends over 14 amino acids. CDR3 loop: CASSLMGLPDTQYF. CDR3 DNA: TGTGCCAGCAGCTTAATGGGGTTGCCAGATACGCAGTATTTT.

The chain has TRBV28 and TRBJ2-7; TRBD1 aligns across 8 bases. Looked up from germline, CDR1 is MDHEN and CDR2 is SYDVKM. CDR3 length equals 13 residues. J lost 2 bases, V lost 5 bases, and 2 bases had no gene match. The CDR3 region has the DNA TGTGCCAGCAGTACAGGGGGAGCCTACGAGCAGTACTTC. Its protein product is CASSTGGAYEQYF.

The chain is built from TRBV5-1 and TRBJ2-1, with D hard to call. The CDR3 contains 19 residues. CDR1 SGHRS and CDR2 YFSETQ come from the germline V gene. Trimming left V 4 bases short and J 3 bases short, with 26 bases between. The DNA for the CDR3 is TGCGCCAGCAGCGCCCGACTTGCCGGAACCGATCGAGACTACAATGAGCAGTTCTTC. This sequence encodes CASSARLAGTDRDYNEQFF.

This chain links TRBV9 with TRBJ1-1; 7 bases align to TRBD1. The length of the CDR3 is 15 residues. Germline assignment: CDR1 SGDLS and CDR2 YYNGEE. The trim removed 0 bases at V and 0 bases at J, leaving 2 bases unmatched. The CDR3 bases are TGTGCCAGCAGCGTAGCAGGGGGGTTGAACACTGAAGCTTTCTTT. It translates to CASSVAGGLNTEAFF. The full variable domain, in which reference TRBV9 and TRBJ1-1 provide the parts outside the CDR3, is DSGVTQTPKHLITATGQRVTLRCSPRSGDLSVYWYQQSLDQGLQFLIQYYNGEERAKGNILERFSAQQFPDLHSELNLSSLELGDSALYFCASSVAGGLNTEAFFGQGTRLTVV.

V usage is TRBV28 and J usage is TRBJ1-1, with D uncertain. Trimming took off 8 bases at V and 1 base at J, with 11 bases between the two ends. CDR1 and CDR2 (germline): MDHEN, SYDVKM. The CDR3 has 13 residues. The DNA of the CDR3 is TGTGCCAGCTATTCGTTTCCGAACACTGAAGCTTTCTTT. Residues: CASYSFPNTEAFF.

The rearrangement uses TRBV6-1 and TRBJ2-3, with D possibly being TRBD1 (5 bases). V lost 7 bases and J lost 4, with 24 bases in between. This CDR3 has 17 residues. The germline gives CDR1 MNHNS, CDR2 SASEGT. The CDR3 sequence is CASILQQAIGAADTQYF. CDR3 bases: TGTGCCAGCATCCTCCAGCAGGCTATAGGGGCGGCAGATACGCAGTATTTT.

The chain links TRBV14 to TRBJ2-1; 9 positions agree with TRBD2. Germline-derived CDR1 and CDR2 are SGHDN and FVKESK. The CDR3 has 16 amino acids. The ends lost 4 bases at V and 3 bases at J; junction bases unmatched: 7. CDR3: CASSPERRGGYNEQFF. CDR3 sequence (DNA): TGTGCCAGCAGCCCAGAAAGGCGGGGGGGCTACAATGAGCAGTTCTTC.

V usage is TRBV20-1 and J usage is TRBJ1-5; 7 bases agree with TRBD1. J was trimmed by 5 bases and V by 6 bases; bases with no gene match: 16. Germline CDR1 and CDR2: DFQATT and SNEGSKA (reference sequence). The CDR3 has 16 residues. CDR3 amino acids: CSAGPPAGTAHQPQHF. CDR3 DNA: TGCAGTGCCGGCCCGCCTGCCGGGACAGCCCATCAGCCCCAGCATTTT.

This clonotype was counted only a few times. Here the CDR3 reads CASSPGVEKYYGYTF. The CDR3 region has the DNA TGCGCCAGCAGCCCCGGGGTCGAAAAGTACTATGGCTACACCTTC. The rearrangement joins TRBV4-3 to TRBJ1-2; D remains ambiguous. From germline, CDR1 is LGHNA and CDR2 YSLEER. The germline V and J ends were trimmed by 4 bases and 3 bases, with 15 bases remaining between them. The CDR3 length is 15 residues.

This clonotype was observed a handful of times. The rearrangement links TRBV12-5 to TRBJ1-1; 8 bases match TRBD1. Trimming at V came to 0 bases and at J to 4 bases, leaving 1 base not matched to a gene. Germline-derived CDR1 and CDR2 are LGHNT and FRNRAP. The CDR3 runs to 14 residues. CDR3 amino acids: CASGLVDRGTEAFF. As DNA, the CDR3 is TGTGCTAGTGGTTTGGTCGACAGGGGCACTGAAGCTTTCTTT.

This chain joins TRBV20-1 and TRBJ1-4; D may be TRBD1 (5 bases). The CDR3 runs to 14 residues. Trimming pared 2 bases from V and 8 bases from J, leaving 15 bases between. Germline lookup yields CDR1 DFQATT and CDR2 SNEGSKA (reference sequence). The CDR3: CSARYQGGREKLFF. The CDR3 region has the DNA TGCAGTGCTAGATATCAGGGAGGCCGGGAAAAACTGTTTTTT.

The chain couples TRBV6-5 to TRBJ2-7; 7 bases map to TRBD1. The J segment lost 2 bases and the V segment lost 10 bases, leaving 2 bases of the junction unmatched. Germline CDR1 is MNHEY and CDR2 is SVGAGI. CDR3 size: 11 residues. Written as DNA, the CDR3 is TGTGCCACCGGGACAGCCTACGAGCAGTACTTC. Encoded protein: CATGTAYEQYF.

There are a few counts of this clonotype. This sequence joins TRBV4-2 and TRBJ1-2; D uncertain. V was pared by 0 bases and J by 1 base, with 15 bases between. CDR1 and CDR2 from the germline V gene are LGHNA and YNFKEQ. The CDR3 has 17 residues. The CDR3 nucleotides read TGTGCCAGCAGCCAAGAGAGGAGGGAATGGGGTAACTATGGCTACACCTTC. Translation gives CASSQERREWGNYGYTF.

The chain employs TRBV29-1 and TRBJ2-1, with D possibly being TRBD2 (6 bases). The CDR3 loop spans 12 amino acids. Per the germline V gene, CDR1 is SQVTM and CDR2 is ANQGSEA. Trimming cost V 4 bases and J 8 bases, with 12 bases left between them. CDR3 nucleotides: TGCAGCGTTGCCGCGGAGGGGTATGAGCAGTTCTTC. This gives the protein CSVAAEGYEQFF.

This clonotype came up a few times. The chain is built from TRBV29-1 and TRBJ2-5, with TRBD2 identical over 9 bases. The V gene end was trimmed by 8 bases and the J gene end by 5 bases; junction bases not matched to a gene: 6. The CDR3 spans 12 residues. Germline V lookup: CDR1 SQVTM, CDR2 ANQGSEA. Here the CDR3 DNA reads TGCAGCCTGCGGGAGGGCCCGGAGACCCAGTACTTC. This sequence encodes CSLREGPETQYF.

V gene TRBV12-3 or TRBV12-4 combines with J gene TRBJ2-1, with 10 bases fitting TRBD2. Trimming removed 6 bases from V and 2 bases from J; junction bases left unmatched: 4. The CDR3 contains 15 residues. In nucleotides, the CDR3 is TGTGCCAGCAGGCTAACTAGCGGGGCCTACAATGAGCAGTTCTTC. Translated, it gives CASRLTSGAYNEQFF.